A selection of T cell receptor beta chains follows, all from one sample in a study of T-cell reconstitution after alpha-beta-depleted transplantation in children. TCRdb redid the calling of the PCR reads with MiXCR, one entry per CDR3 protein. Of approximately 400,000 distinct CDR3 sequences listed, approximately 11% were seen once; the top ten hold approximately 5%. The sequences come from PBMCs from the stem cell graft donor, collected from the stem cell graft. The origin of the receptors is a human donor who donated a stem cell graft to a child with acute myeloid leukemia. The CDR3 runs from the conserved cysteine through the conserved F or W. Each record gives: J gene, V gene, clone size, D gene, CDR3 protein, CDR3 DNA. The D gene is left open where the match is weak. Clone sizes are given selectively: once, few, many, or a class where the clone is expanded.

TRBJ2-5	TRBV12-3/TRBV12-4	many	.	CASSNQLDSEETQYF	TGTGCCAGCAGCAATCAACTGGACAGTGAAGAGACCCAGTACTTC
TRBJ2-3	TRBV4-3	.	.	CASSRAGPAGTDTQYF	TGCGCCAGCAGCCGTGCCGGGCCAGCTGGCACAGATACGCAGTATTTC
TRBJ2-3	TRBV29-1	few	.	CSVEETYTQDGPTDTQYF	TGCAGCGTTGAAGAAACTTACACACAGGATGGTCCCACAGATACGCAGTATTTT
TRBJ1-2	TRBV5-6	few	TRBD1	CASSFRDSVYGYTF	TGTGCCAGCAGCTTCCGGGACAGTGTCTATGGCTACACCTTC
TRBJ2-2	TRBV6-1	few	.	CAIPGGSENTGELFF	TGTGCCATCCCCGGGGGCAGTGAGAACACCGGGGAGCTGTTTTTT
TRBJ1-6	TRBV20-1	few	.	CSAWAGDYNSPLHF	TGCAGTGCTTGGGCGGGGGACTATAATTCACCCCTCCACTTT
TRBJ2-7	TRBV5-1	few	.	CASSLGSASVSTYEQYF	TGCGCCAGCAGCTTGGGATCCGCATCGGTGAGCACCTACGAGCAGTACTTC
TRBJ2-2	TRBV4-2	many	.	CASSQESRAGTGELFF	TGTGCCAGCAGCCAAGAGAGCAGGGCGGGCACCGGGGAGCTGTTTTTT
TRBJ2-1	TRBV4-3	few	TRBD2	CASSQEGGSGRAYEQFF	TGCGCCAGCAGCCAAGAGGGCGGCAGCGGGAGGGCTTATGAGCAGTTCTTC
TRBJ1-6	TRBV25-1	few	.	CASSTGAHSPLHF	TGTGCCAGCAGTACGGGGGCGCATTCACCCCTCCACTTT
TRBJ2-3	TRBV6-5	many	.	CASSQSDTQYF	TGTGCCAGCAGTCAGTCCGATACGCAGTATTTT
TRBJ2-2	TRBV5-4	.	.	CASSRAVTGELFF	TGTGCCAGCAGCAGGGCTGTCACCGGGGAGCTGTTTTTT